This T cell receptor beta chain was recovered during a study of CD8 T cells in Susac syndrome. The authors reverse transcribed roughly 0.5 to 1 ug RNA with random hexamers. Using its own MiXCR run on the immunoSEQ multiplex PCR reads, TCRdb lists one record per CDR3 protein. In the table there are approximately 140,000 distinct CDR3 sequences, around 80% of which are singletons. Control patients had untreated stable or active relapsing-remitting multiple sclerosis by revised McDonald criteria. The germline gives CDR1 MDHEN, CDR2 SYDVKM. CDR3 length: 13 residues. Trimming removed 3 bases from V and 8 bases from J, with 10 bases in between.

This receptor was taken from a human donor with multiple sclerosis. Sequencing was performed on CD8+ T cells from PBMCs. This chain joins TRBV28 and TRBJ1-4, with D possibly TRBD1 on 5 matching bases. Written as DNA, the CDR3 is TGTGCCAGCAGTTTTCTAGACAGCGAAAAACTGTTTTTT. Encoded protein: CASSFLDSEKLFF.